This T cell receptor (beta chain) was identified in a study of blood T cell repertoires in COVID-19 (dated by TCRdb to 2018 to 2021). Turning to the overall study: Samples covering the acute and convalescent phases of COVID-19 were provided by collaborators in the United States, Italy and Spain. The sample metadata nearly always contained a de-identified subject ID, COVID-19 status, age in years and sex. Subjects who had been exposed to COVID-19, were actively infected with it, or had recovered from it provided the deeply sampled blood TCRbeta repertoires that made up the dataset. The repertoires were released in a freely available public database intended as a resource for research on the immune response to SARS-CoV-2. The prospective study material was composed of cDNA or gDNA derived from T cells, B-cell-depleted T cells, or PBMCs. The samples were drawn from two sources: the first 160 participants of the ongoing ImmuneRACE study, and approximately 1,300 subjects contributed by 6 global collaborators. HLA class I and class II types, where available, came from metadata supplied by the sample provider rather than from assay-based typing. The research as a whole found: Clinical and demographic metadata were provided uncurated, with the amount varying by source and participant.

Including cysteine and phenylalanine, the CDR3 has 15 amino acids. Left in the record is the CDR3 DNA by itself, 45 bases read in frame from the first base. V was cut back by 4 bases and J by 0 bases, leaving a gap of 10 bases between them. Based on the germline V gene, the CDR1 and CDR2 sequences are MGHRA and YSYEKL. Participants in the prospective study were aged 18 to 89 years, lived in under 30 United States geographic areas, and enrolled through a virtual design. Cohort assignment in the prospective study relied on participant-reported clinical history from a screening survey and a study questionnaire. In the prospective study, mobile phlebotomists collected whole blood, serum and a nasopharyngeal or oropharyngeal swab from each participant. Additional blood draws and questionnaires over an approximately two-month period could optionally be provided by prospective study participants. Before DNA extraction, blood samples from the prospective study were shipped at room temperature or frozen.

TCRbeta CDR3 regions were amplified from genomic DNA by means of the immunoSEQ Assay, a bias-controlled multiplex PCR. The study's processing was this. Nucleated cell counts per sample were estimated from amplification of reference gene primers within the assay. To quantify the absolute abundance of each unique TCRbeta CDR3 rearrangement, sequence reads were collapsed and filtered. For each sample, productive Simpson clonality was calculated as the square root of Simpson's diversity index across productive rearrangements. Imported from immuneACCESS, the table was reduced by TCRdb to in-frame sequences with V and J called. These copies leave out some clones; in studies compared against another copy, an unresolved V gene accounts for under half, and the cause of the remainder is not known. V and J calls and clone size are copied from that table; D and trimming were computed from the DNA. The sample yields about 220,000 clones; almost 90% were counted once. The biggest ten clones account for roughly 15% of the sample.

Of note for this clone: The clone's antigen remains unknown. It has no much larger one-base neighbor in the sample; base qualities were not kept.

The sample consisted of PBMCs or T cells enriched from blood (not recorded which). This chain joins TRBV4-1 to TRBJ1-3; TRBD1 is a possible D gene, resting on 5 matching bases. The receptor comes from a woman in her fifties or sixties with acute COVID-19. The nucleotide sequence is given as TGCGCCAGCAGCCCTGGGGCACGCTCTGGAAACACCATATATTTT. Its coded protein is CASSPGARSGNTIYF.